The clone carrying this TCR beta chain was counted a few times. The antigen remains unidentified. The sample originates from a study of molecular identifiers for immune sequencing clone quantification. For the study at large: Replicates involved a five-way split of RNA from around 20,000 or 99,000 naive CD8 cells, with sequencing of four. Whole-study findings and limits: Under 1% of molecules in naive cells, but over 97% of effector molecules, belonged to clones above 20 RNA copies.

Generation of bulk TCR libraries relied on previously described methods and listed TCR primers. TCRdb processed the PCR reads anew with MiXCR; each CDR3 protein has one entry. The sample contains 460,000 or so distinct CDR3 sequences, approximately 25% of which appear only once. Naive CD8 T cells, phenotype CD8+CD4-CCR7+CD45RA+, were sorted. Trimming left V 1 base short and J 0 bases short, with 8 bases between. The CDR3 is made up of 15 amino acids. Sequenced: naive CD8+ T cells from blood, with Jurkat cell RNA spiked in. Indicated subset: FACS-sorted CD8+CD4-CCR7+CD45RA+ naive T cells. The sequence came from a human donor in good health. Some libraries in this study had Jurkat cell RNA spiked in. The chain is built from TRBV23-1 and TRBJ2-3, with D possibly matching TRBD2 (5 bases). TRBV23-1 falls under the ORF class, with uncertain function. The CDR3: CASSQLSGSTDTQYF. The CDR3 nucleotides are TGCGCCAGCAGTCAATTGAGCGGTAGCACAGATACGCAGTATTTT.